The 8 T cell receptor beta chains below come from one sample, sequenced in a study of beta chain features in type 1 diabetes. Overall study results and limits: Shorter TCRB CDR3s, moderately but significantly so, marked every one of the four CD4+ subsets in Type 1 diabetes patients.

Sequencing targeted expressed TCRB transcripts, as all isolated RNA had been reverse transcribed. Assay: immunoSEQ multiplex PCR; the TCRdb copy retains only in-frame clones and omits some. The sample holds about 650,000 clones, 12% seen once. No cognate antigen is known for these TCRs. Sequencing input: naive CD4+ T cells from blood. Every receptor here comes from a man aged 30-40 years with type 1 diabetes.

This clone was seen only a few times. At one of its ends the junction is not consistent with the germline gene, which may arise from a read error. V and J are TRBV7-7 and TRBJ2-5; D is ambiguous. The CDR3 is made up of 13 amino acids. Germline CDR1 is SSHAT and CDR2 is FNYEAQ (reference sequence). CDR3 amino acids: CASSLETGETQYF. The DNA for the CDR3 is TGTGCTAGCAGCTTAGAAACGGGAGAGACCCAGTACTTC.

V is TRBV6-6 and J is TRBJ1-4; D perhaps matches TRBD1 (5 bases). Germline V gene lookup returns CDR1 MNHNY and CDR2 SVGAGI (reference sequence). Between the trimmed V and J ends, which lost 6 bases and 0 bases, there was a span of 14 bases. The CDR3 runs to 16 residues. The CDR3 nucleotides are TGTGCCAGCAGGGACAAGGGATCTGCAACTAATGAAAAACTGTTTTTT. It translates to CASRDKGSATNEKLFF.

With regard to this clone: The sample contains more than one DNA sequence encoding this CDR3. J is TRBJ2-7 and V is TRBV2, with a possible D match to TRBD1 (5 bases). Germline V CDR1 and CDR2: SNHLY, FYNNEI. Trimming cost V 4 bases and J 5 bases, with 9 bases left between them. The CDR3 extends over 12 amino acids. The DNA of the CDR3 is TGTGCCAGCAGTGGAACAGGTAACGAGCAGTACTTC. Its translation: CASSGTGNEQYF.

The V gene is TRBV19, the J gene TRBJ1-2, with D perhaps matching TRBD1 (5 bases). Germline CDR1 reads LNHDA; CDR2 reads SQIVND (reference sequence). Trimming shortened V by 7 bases and J by 3 bases, and 18 bases separated the two germline ends. This CDR3 spans 15 amino acids. This CDR3 is CASKNSGTDDYGYTF. CDR3 DNA sequence: TGTGCCAGTAAGAATTCCGGGACGGACGACTATGGCTACACCTTC.

The chain joins TRBV5-4 to TRBJ1-1; TRBD1 agrees at 7 bases. With 0 bases clipped from V and 3 bases from J, the junction kept 2 bases outside the gene matches. Germline-derived CDR1 and CDR2 are SGHNT and YYREEE (reference sequence). There are 14 residues in the CDR3. The CDR3 loop is CASSLARGDTEAFF. CDR3 nucleotides: TGTGCCAGCAGCTTGGCCAGGGGGGACACTGAAGCTTTCTTT.

This chain connects TRBV13 to TRBJ2-5, with D tentatively TRBD2 (6 bases). The CDR3 covers 14 residues. V was cut by 4 bases and J by 0 bases, with 9 bases left in between. The germline CDR1 and CDR2 sequences are PRHDT and FYEKMQ (reference sequence). In DNA, the CDR3 is TGTGCCAGCAGCTCACGGGACTACCAAGAGACCCAGTACTTC. Its protein product is CASSSRDYQETQYF.

With regard to this clone: Other DNA sequences in the sample encode the same CDR3. The chain has TRBV7-9 and TRBJ1-4; tentative D call: TRBD1 (6 bases). This CDR3 contains 13 residues. Germline CDR1 SEHNR, CDR2 FQNEAQ (reference sequence). V lost 8 bases and J lost 5, with 12 bases in between. CDR3 amino acids: CASSSQGNEKLFF. CDR3 coding DNA: TGTGCCAGCTCCTCCCAGGGGAATGAAAAACTGTTTTTT.

The chain uses TRBV7-6 and TRBJ1-6; D perhaps matches TRBD1 (6 bases). Looked up from germline, CDR1 is SGHVS and CDR2 is FNYEAQ. The V end lost 2 bases, the J end lost 0 bases, and 11 bases lay between the germline ends. This CDR3 comprises 17 residues. This CDR3 is CASSLSGAISYNSPLHF. The CDR3 bases are TGTGCCAGCAGCTTATCAGGGGCTATCTCCTATAATTCACCCCTCCACTTT.